This TCR beta chain was captured in a study of tumor-infiltrating lymphocytes in oesophageal squamous cell carcinoma. Germline V CDR1 and CDR2: SGHTA, FQGNSA. CDR3 length: 14 residues. Via MiXCR, TCRdb re-called the PCR reads, giving one row per CDR3 protein. The data show 9,500 to 15,000 distinct CDR3 sequences, around 56% seen once. V is TRBV7-2 and J is TRBJ2-5; TRBD2 aligns across 7 bases. The DNA matches TRBJ2-1 better at its end, which makes the J call doubtful. This clonotype was obtained from a female donor with esophageal squamous cell carcinoma. What was sequenced was esophageal tumor tissue. The CDR3 coding sequence is TGTGCCAGCAGCTTAGGCGGGAGTGCCAATGAGCAGTTCTTC. This encodes CASSLGGSANEQFF.